The 19 T cell receptor beta chains listed next were all sequenced from one sample in a study of CD8 T cells in Susac syndrome. When the RNA was reverse transcribed, random hexamers were used with an input of roughly 0.45 to 1 ug. Each CDR3 protein gets one entry after TCRdb re-called the immunoSEQ multiplex PCR reads with MiXCR. The sample has approximately 200,000 distinct CDR3 sequences, approximately 95% seen once. The source material was CD4+ T cells from PBMCs. All receptors come from a human donor with multiple sclerosis.

This chain links TRBV20-1 with TRBJ2-3, with D possibly TRBD2 on 5 matching bases. This CDR3 comprises 14 residues. V was clipped by 3 bases and J by 2 bases, with 12 bases between them. Germline CDR1 DFQATT, CDR2 SNEGSKA (reference sequence). CDR3 protein: CSASQAAPTDTQYF. Here the CDR3 DNA reads TGCAGTGCTAGTCAAGCGGCCCCCACAGATACGCAGTATTTT.

The genes are TRBV30 and TRBJ1-6; TRBD1 is a possible D gene (6 bases). Germline V gene data show CDR1 as GTSNPN and CDR2 as SVGIG (reference sequence). The CDR3 consists of 15 residues. Trimming took 2 bases from V and 7 from J, leaving 15 bases between them. CDR3 amino acids: CAWSSAGVENSPLHF. Written as DNA, the CDR3 is TGTGCCTGGAGTTCGGCAGGGGTCGAGAATTCACCCCTCCACTTT. Drawing the rest from reference TRBV30 and TRBJ1-6, the complete variable domain is SQTIHQWPATLVQPVGSPLSLECTVEGTSNPNLYWYRQAAGRGLQLLFYSVGIGQISSEVPQNLSASRPQDRQFILSSKKLLLSDSGFYLCAWSSAGVENSPLHFGNGTRLTVT.

This clonotype was seen a handful of times. The chain recombines TRBV9 with TRBJ1-6, with D unresolved. The germline V gene has CDR1 SGDLS and CDR2 YYNGEE. V was pared by 3 bases and J by 11 bases, with 9 bases between. This CDR3 comprises 12 residues. The DNA for the CDR3 is TGTGCCAGCAGCGCCCTCGGTCCACCCCTCCACTTT. It translates to CASSALGPPLHF.

This chain connects TRBV27 to TRBJ2-7; 7 bases map to TRBD1. The germline gives CDR1 MNHEY, CDR2 SMNVEV (reference sequence). CDR3 length: 14 residues. Unmatched junction bases numbered 5, after V lost 6 bases and J lost 0 bases. CDR3 in DNA: TGTGCCAGCAGCCGAAGGGACAGCTCCTACGAGCAGTACTTC. The encoded protein is CASSRRDSSYEQYF.

This clonotype appeared a single time. This chain joins TRBV20-1 and TRBJ2-3, with D possibly matching TRBD2 (6 bases). V lost 6 bases and J lost 0, with 13 bases in between. The CDR3 loop spans 14 amino acids. Germline CDR1 and CDR2: DFQATT and SNEGSKA (reference sequence). The CDR3 nucleotides are TGCAGTGCCACCGGGACTTTTAGCACAGATACGCAGTATTTT. It specifies CSATGTFSTDTQYF.

This clonotype has only one observation. This chain connects TRBV2 to TRBJ1-5, with D uncertain. Germline values: CDR1 SNHLY, CDR2 FYNNEI. V gave up 7 bases and J gave up 7 bases, with 17 bases separating them. There are 14 residues in the CDR3. The CDR3 nucleotides are TGTGCCAGCAATGTAGGAGGGAGCGGGCAGCCCCAGCATTTT. Its translation: CASNVGGSGQPQHF.

This clonotype is a singleton in its sample. The V call is TRBV4-2, the J call TRBJ2-5, with 8 bases fitting TRBD2. This CDR3 region has 15 residues. Germline CDR1 reads LGHNA; CDR2 reads YNFKEQ. The trim removed 4 bases at V and 4 bases at J, leaving 8 bases unmatched. The CDR3 nucleotides are TGTGCCAGCAGCCCGGGGACTAGTGAGGGAGAGACCCAGTACTTC. It yields the protein CASSPGTSEGETQYF.

This clonotype was counted once. The gene calls are TRBV9 and TRBJ2-5; D possibly corresponds to TRBD2 (5 bases). Trimming stripped 0 bases from V and 3 bases from J, with 6 bases between. Germline CDR1 reads SGDLS; CDR2 reads YYNGEE. This CDR3 region has 13 residues. The CDR3 sequence is CASSVAGEETQYF. In DNA, the CDR3 is TGTGCCAGCAGCGTAGCCGGGGAAGAGACCCAGTACTTC.

The chain carries TRBV30 and TRBJ1-1; D is ambiguous. The CDR3 totals 13 residues. Germline CDR1 is GTSNPN and CDR2 is SVGIG (reference sequence). V shed 3 bases and J shed 1 base, with 9 bases lying between them. CDR3 amino acids: CAWSPMGNTEAFF. The CDR3 region has the DNA TGTGCCTGGAGCCCCATGGGGAACACTGAAGCTTTCTTT.

The chain recombines TRBV5-4 with TRBJ2-1; TRBD2 aligns across 10 bases. CDR1 and CDR2 from the germline V gene are SGHNT and YYREEE (reference sequence). CDR3 size: 15 residues. Trimming cost V 1 base and J 9 bases; bases outside gene matches: 7. The CDR3 is CASSLPAGGLGEQFF. CDR3 bases: TGTGCCAGCAGCTTGCCAGCGGGGGGGTTGGGTGAGCAGTTCTTC.

The rearrangement links TRBV3-1 to TRBJ2-1; 8 positions agree with TRBD2. J lost 7 bases, V lost 0 bases, and 11 bases had no gene match. CDR1 and CDR2 from the germline V gene are LGHDT and YNNKEL (reference sequence). This CDR3 has 17 residues. This CDR3 reads CASSQDITGGRRNEQFF. CDR3 DNA: TGTGCCAGCAGCCAAGATATAACGGGGGGGCGCAGGAATGAGCAGTTCTTC.

The J gene is TRBJ1-6, the V gene TRBV4-1, with D uncertain. Germline lookup yields CDR1 MGHRA and CDR2 YSYEKL. Trimming shortened V by 3 bases and J by 12 bases, and 9 bases separated the two germline ends. The CDR3 spans 12 residues. CDR3 sequence: CASSQFGVPLHF. CDR3 bases: TGCGCCAGCAGCCAGTTCGGAGTACCCCTCCACTTT.

This clonotype showed up just a few times. V is TRBV14 and J is TRBJ2-5, with D possibly TRBD1 on 6 matching bases. V gave up 4 bases and J gave up 2 bases, with 8 bases separating them. The germline gives CDR1 SGHDN, CDR2 FVKESK. CDR3 length equals 13 residues. The CDR3 nucleotides are TGTGCCAGCAGCCGGACAGTTCAAGAGACCCAGTACTTC. Encoded protein: CASSRTVQETQYF.

This sequence joins TRBV2 and TRBJ1-1, with D uncertain. The CDR3 has 13 amino acids. Germline V lookup: CDR1 SNHLY, CDR2 FYNNEI. With 4 bases removed from V and 5 bases from J, the gap between germline ends came to 11 bases. As DNA, the CDR3 is TGTGCCAGCAGTGCGGCGTCGGCGACTGAAGCTTTCTTT. Translation: CASSAASATEAFF. Full variable domain (missing parts from reference TRBV2 and TRBJ1-1): EPEVTQTPSHQVTQMGQEVILRCVPISNHLYFYWYRQILGQKVEFLVSFYNNEISEKSEIFDDQFSVERPDGSNFTLKIRSTKLEDSAMYFCASSAASATEAFFGQGTRLTVV.

This chain links TRBV29-1 with TRBJ2-7, with D unclear. V shed 2 bases and J shed 0 bases, with 5 bases lying between them. The germline gives CDR1 SQVTM, CDR2 ANQGSEA. CDR3 size: 12 residues. CDR3 in DNA: TGCAGCGTTGAAAAGAGCTCCTACGAGCAGTACTTC. Protein: CSVEKSSYEQYF.

To note about this clonotype: Germline is not matched at one junction end, which may reflect a read error. The chain couples TRBV2 to TRBJ1-5, with D unresolved. This CDR3 region has 13 residues. Germline V gene data show CDR1 as SNHLY and CDR2 as FYNNEI. The CDR3 region has the DNA TGTACCAGCAAAGAGGACAGCAATCAGCCCCAGCATTTT. It yields the protein CTSKEDSNQPQHF.

The rearrangement uses TRBV5-1 and TRBJ2-7; 8 nucleotides align to TRBD1. The CDR3 is 15 residues long. Germline V CDR1 and CDR2: SGHRS, YFSETQ. The V and J ends lost 2 bases and 0 bases, in that order; junction bases with no gene match: 4. CDR3: CASSLGQGGSYEQYF. CDR3 coding DNA: TGCGCCAGCAGCTTAGGACAGGGAGGCTCCTACGAGCAGTACTTC.

The chain is built from TRBV24-1 and TRBJ2-2; D remains ambiguous. This CDR3 is built from 13 residues. CDR1 and CDR2 (germline): KGHDR, SFDVKD. Trimming removed 5 bases at V and 3 bases at J, with 6 bases between. CDR3 amino acids: CATSADYTGELFF. The CDR3 DNA reads as TGTGCCACCAGTGCCGATTACACCGGGGAGCTGTTTTTT.

The rearrangement joins TRBV12-3 or TRBV12-4 to TRBJ1-5; D unclear. V lost 3 bases to trimming and J lost 1 base, with 13 bases between them. The CDR3 is 16 residues long. CDR3 in amino acids: CASSFSPGRSNQPQHF. The CDR3 DNA follows: TGTGCCAGCAGTTTCTCCCCCGGGAGGAGCAATCAGCCCCAGCATTTT.